Only a few counts were recorded for the clone carrying this T cell receptor (beta chain). Its cognate antigen is unknown. The entry originates in a study of blood T cells in healthy people across ages. On the study more broadly: Roughly one uniquely barcoded beta molecule per two T cells was captured. Study-wide results and limits: While age rose, TCR beta diversity per million T cells dropped in a roughly linear way. There were more naive CD4+ cells and higher diversity in long-lived donors than in aged donors.

A sample-barcoded 5' primer and a J-beta primer mix were used in a second PCR of roughly 7 to 11 cycles. TCRdb processed the 5' RACE reads anew with MiXCR; each CDR3 protein has one entry. The sample has 600,000 or so distinct CDR3 sequences, roughly 20% seen once; the top ten hold roughly 3.6%. This CDR3 comprises 15 residues. Per germline, CDR1 MNHEY and CDR2 SVGAGI. V was clipped by 5 bases and J by 0 bases, with 11 bases between them. They isolated at least 6 million PBMCs from each sample. The chain employs TRBV6-5 and TRBJ2-1, with D perhaps matching TRBD2 (6 bases). The sequenced sample was blood. This TCR came from a man aged 70 or older in good health. The CDR3 DNA reads as TGTGCCAGCAGTAAACGACTAGGCTCCTACAATGAGCAGTTCTTC. Its translation: CASSKRLGSYNEQFF.